The sequence of this T cell receptor beta chain was determined in a study of blood T cell repertoires in COVID-19. Here immunoSEQ multiplex PCR was the method, and the copy in TCRdb shows in-frame clones only, minus some. The sample shows about 53,000 clones, 80% to 90% of them seen only once. The germline V gene encodes CDR1 SNHLY and CDR2 FYNNEI. Losses at the gene ends were 6 bases for V and 5 bases for J; bases not matched to a gene: 4. This CDR3 contains 14 residues. The TCR was taken from a woman aged 55-69 years with acute or convalescent COVID-19. The chain links TRBV2 to TRBJ1-4; 9 bases line up with TRBD1. The sample consisted of peripheral blood. The CDR3 nucleotides read TGTGCCAGCAGGACCGGGACAGGGAATGAAAAACTGTTTTTT. Translated, it gives CASRTGTGNEKLFF.